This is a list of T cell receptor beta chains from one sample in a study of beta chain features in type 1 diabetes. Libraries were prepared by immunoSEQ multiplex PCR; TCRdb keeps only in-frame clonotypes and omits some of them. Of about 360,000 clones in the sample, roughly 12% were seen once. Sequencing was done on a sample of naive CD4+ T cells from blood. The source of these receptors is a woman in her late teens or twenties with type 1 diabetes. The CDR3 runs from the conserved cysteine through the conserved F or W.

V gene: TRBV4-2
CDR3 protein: CASSQDPRASGRAGNEQFF

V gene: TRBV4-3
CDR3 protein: CASSPQPVGGLRDTQYF

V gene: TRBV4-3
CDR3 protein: CASSQDPSGGSSDTQYF

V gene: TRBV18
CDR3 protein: CASSLAAYEQYF

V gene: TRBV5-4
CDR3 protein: CASSLRDRDTDTQYF

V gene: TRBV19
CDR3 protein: CASSIFGEGRTDTQYF

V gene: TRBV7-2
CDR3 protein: CASSLPGGETQYF

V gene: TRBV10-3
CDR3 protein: CAIRGGVQASYEQYF

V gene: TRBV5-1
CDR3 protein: CASSGIQGPETQYF

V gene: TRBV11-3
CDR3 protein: CASSLDLGARYTEAFF

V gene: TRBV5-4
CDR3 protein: CASRGALNTEAFF

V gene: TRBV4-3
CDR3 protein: CASSQGTPGLAYEQYF

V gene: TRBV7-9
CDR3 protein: CASSRRTVRNEQFF

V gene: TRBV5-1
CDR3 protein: CASNIGAGGNNEQFF

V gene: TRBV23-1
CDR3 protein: CATLGRSEKLFF

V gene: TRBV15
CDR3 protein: CAIHRGQGLNTEAFF

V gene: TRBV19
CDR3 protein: CASSYLRTSGGEQFF

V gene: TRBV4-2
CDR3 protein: CASRGAQETQYF

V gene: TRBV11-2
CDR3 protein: CASSFSGTDTQYF

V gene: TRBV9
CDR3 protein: CASRSSGANVLTF

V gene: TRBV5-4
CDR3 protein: CASSHARGASGRIRTDTQYF

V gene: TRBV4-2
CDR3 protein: CASSQELLHTQYF

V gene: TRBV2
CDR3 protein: CASSPVSSNYGYTF

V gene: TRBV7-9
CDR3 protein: CASSLRGLADKEIQYF

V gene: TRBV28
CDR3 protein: CASSGAPVETQYF

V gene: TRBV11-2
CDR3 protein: CASSLVSGQGRFNEQFF

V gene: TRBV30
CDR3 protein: CAWSVRPTGELFF

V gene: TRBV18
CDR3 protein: CASSPGTGVNNEQFF

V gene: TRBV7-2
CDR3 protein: CASSLAQVTGDRGGGYTF

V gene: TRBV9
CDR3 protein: CASGRGFQETQYF

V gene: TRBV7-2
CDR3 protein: CASSLGQGYSNQPQHF

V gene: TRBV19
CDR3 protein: CASSITPQGTTDTQYF

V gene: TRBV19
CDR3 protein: CASSETGTYGYTF

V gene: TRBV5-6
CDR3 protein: CASSRGTEQFF

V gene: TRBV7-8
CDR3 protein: CASSLAEGPGDYEQYF

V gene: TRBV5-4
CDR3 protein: CASSLRAGGQETQYF